These T cell receptor beta chains were read from a single sample in a study of cytomegalovirus exposure and HLA in healthy donors. The protocol was immunoSEQ multiplex PCR, while the TCRdb copy is restricted to in-frame clones and leaves out a portion. Of about 67,000 clones listed, around 80% are singletons. The sequencing input was PBMCs. The origin of the receptors is a man aged 35 to 55 in good health and CMV-seronegative. CDR3s include the opening cysteine and the closing phenylalanine or tryptophan. The D gene is left open where the match is weak. Part of the rows lack a size; the others show once, few, many or a class for expanded clones.

TRBD1,TRBJ2-1,TRBV4-1,-,CASSQGTVFTGVWNEQFF,TGCGCCAGCAGCCAAGGAACGGTTTTCACAGGGGTTTGGAATGAGCAGTTCTTC
TRBD1,TRBJ2-7,TRBV7-2,-,CASSPREGGVYEQYF,TGTGCCAGCAGCCCCCGGGAAGGGGGCGTTTACGAGCAGTACTTC
TRBD2,TRBJ2-1,TRBV11-2,-,CASSPLSGRGNEQFF,TGTGCCAGCAGCCCCCTCTCCGGGAGGGGCAATGAGCAGTTCTTC
-,TRBJ2-3,TRBV10-3,-,CAISSRLIRDCVEVGTDTQYF,TGTGCCATCAGCTCGAGATTAATCCGGGACTGTGTTGAGGTGGGCACAGATACGCAGTATTTT
TRBD1,TRBJ2-7,TRBV6-5,-,CASSQVTGHSYEQYF,TGTGCCAGCAGTCAAGTGACAGGGCACTCCTACGAGCAGTACTTC
-,TRBJ1-2,TRBV14,-,CASSQDSYYGYTF,TGTGCCAGCAGCCAAGATTCGTACTATGGCTACACCTTC
TRBD2,TRBJ2-1,TRBV4-1,-,CASSHSLAGPYNEQFF,TGCGCCAGCAGCCATTCTCTAGCGGGGCCCTACAATGAGCAGTTCTTC
TRBD1,TRBJ1-4,TRBV6-5,-,CASKQGGNEKLFF,TGTGCCAGCAAACAGGGGGGGAATGAAAAACTGTTTTTT
-,TRBJ2-1,TRBV5-4,-,CASSLDWNEQFF,TGTGCCAGCAGCTTGGACTGGAATGAGCAGTTCTTC
TRBD2,TRBJ2-1,TRBV19,-,CASSIGPRLAGYSRAEQFF,TGTGCCAGTAGTATAGGCCCACGACTAGCGGGGTACTCAAGGGCTGAGCAGTTCTTC
-,TRBJ1-2,TRBV28,-,CASSAYGTQSGYTF,TGTGCCAGCAGTGCGTATGGGACTCAATCAGGCTACACCTTC
TRBD2,TRBJ2-2,TRBV9,-,CASSEASGGWNTGELFF,TGTGCCAGCAGTGAGGCTAGCGGGGGGTGGAACACCGGGGAGCTGTTTTTT
-,TRBJ2-7,TRBV7-9,once,CSSSLEEGYEQYF,TGTTCCAGCAGCTTAGAGGAGGGCTACGAGCAGTACTTC
-,TRBJ2-2,TRBV5-1,-,CASSLEGLAFTGELFF,TGCGCCAGCAGCTTGGAAGGACTTGCTTTTACCGGGGAGCTGTTTTTT
TRBD1,TRBJ2-3,TRBV5-1,few,CASSLVDTGGGSADTQYF,TGCGCCAGCAGCTTGGTCGATACAGGGGGCGGGTCCGCAGATACGCAGTATTTT
TRBD1,TRBJ1-4,TRBV6-5,few,CASSQQGQREKLFF,TGTGCCAGCAGTCAACAGGGGCAACGCGAAAAACTGTTTTTT